This T cell receptor (beta chain) was sequenced in a study of T cell responses to AZD1222 COVID-19 vaccine. The study, taken as a whole, reports: Spike-specific TCR breadth and depth both grew after two AZD1222 doses. Nearly half of unique spike-specific TCRs reportedly avoided B.1.351 and B.1.1.7 mutated regions. Sampled repertoires all dated from after the peak T cell response. There were vaccine-associated CD4 TCRs across spike, dominant at 160-218 and 743-854.

With regard to this clone: Its matching antigen is unknown.

Sequenced by immunoSEQ multiplex PCR; TCRdb stores in-frame clones only, minus some. The repertoire holds approximately 150,000 clones, with 90% as singletons. CDR1 is MDHEN, CDR2 SYDVKM, per germline. The CDR3 sequence is 14 residues long. V gave up 6 bases and J gave up 4 bases, with 16 bases separating them. This TCR derives from an adult who received the MenACWY meningococcal vaccine as a control. The V call is TRBV28, the J call TRBJ2-7; a possible D gene is TRBD1 (6 bases). The sequencing used peripheral blood, collected 28 days after the second dose of the MenACWY control vaccine. CDR3 sequence (DNA): TGTGCCAGCAGCCCGGCTACAGGGAATTACGAGCAGTACTTC. Translated, it gives CASSPATGNYEQYF.